These 3 T cell receptor beta chains were sequenced from one sample in a study of control samples from healthy donors and cancer patients. Assay used: immunoSEQ multiplex PCR; TCRdb lists only in-frame clones, some missing. The repertoire holds fewer than 200,000 clones, 85% to 90% seen once, with roughly 5.3% in the top ten. Input material: blood. Receptor source: a woman aged 25 to 45 in good health.

V and J are TRBV12-3 or TRBV12-4 and TRBJ2-7; D unresolved. The CDR3 loop spans 13 amino acids. V lost 1 base and J 1 base, leaving 5 bases between the germline ends. The CDR3 loop reads CASSLGGSYEQYV. Written as DNA, the CDR3 is TGTGCCAGCAGTTTAGGGGGTTCCTACGAGCAGTACGTC.

In its sample, this clone was seen once. V gene TRBV24-1 combines with J gene TRBJ1-1; weak D call: TRBD1 (5 bases). V lost 6 bases, J lost 4 bases, and 11 bases lay in between. Germline values: CDR1 KGHDR, CDR2 SFDVKD. This CDR3 region has 13 residues. The CDR3 region has the DNA TGTGCCACCAGTACAAATGGGGGCACTGAAGCTTTCTTT. As protein: CATSTNGGTEAFF.

The V and J genes are TRBV7-2 and TRBJ2-1, with TRBD2 matching over 10 bases. After removal of 0 bases from V and 4 bases from J, the junction contained 3 bases not matched to a gene. The CDR3 has 16 amino acids. From germline, CDR1 is SGHTA and CDR2 FQGNSA. The CDR3 is CASSLALAGAYNEQFF. The CDR3 nucleotides read TGTGCCAGCAGCTTAGCGCTAGCGGGAGCATACAATGAGCAGTTCTTC.